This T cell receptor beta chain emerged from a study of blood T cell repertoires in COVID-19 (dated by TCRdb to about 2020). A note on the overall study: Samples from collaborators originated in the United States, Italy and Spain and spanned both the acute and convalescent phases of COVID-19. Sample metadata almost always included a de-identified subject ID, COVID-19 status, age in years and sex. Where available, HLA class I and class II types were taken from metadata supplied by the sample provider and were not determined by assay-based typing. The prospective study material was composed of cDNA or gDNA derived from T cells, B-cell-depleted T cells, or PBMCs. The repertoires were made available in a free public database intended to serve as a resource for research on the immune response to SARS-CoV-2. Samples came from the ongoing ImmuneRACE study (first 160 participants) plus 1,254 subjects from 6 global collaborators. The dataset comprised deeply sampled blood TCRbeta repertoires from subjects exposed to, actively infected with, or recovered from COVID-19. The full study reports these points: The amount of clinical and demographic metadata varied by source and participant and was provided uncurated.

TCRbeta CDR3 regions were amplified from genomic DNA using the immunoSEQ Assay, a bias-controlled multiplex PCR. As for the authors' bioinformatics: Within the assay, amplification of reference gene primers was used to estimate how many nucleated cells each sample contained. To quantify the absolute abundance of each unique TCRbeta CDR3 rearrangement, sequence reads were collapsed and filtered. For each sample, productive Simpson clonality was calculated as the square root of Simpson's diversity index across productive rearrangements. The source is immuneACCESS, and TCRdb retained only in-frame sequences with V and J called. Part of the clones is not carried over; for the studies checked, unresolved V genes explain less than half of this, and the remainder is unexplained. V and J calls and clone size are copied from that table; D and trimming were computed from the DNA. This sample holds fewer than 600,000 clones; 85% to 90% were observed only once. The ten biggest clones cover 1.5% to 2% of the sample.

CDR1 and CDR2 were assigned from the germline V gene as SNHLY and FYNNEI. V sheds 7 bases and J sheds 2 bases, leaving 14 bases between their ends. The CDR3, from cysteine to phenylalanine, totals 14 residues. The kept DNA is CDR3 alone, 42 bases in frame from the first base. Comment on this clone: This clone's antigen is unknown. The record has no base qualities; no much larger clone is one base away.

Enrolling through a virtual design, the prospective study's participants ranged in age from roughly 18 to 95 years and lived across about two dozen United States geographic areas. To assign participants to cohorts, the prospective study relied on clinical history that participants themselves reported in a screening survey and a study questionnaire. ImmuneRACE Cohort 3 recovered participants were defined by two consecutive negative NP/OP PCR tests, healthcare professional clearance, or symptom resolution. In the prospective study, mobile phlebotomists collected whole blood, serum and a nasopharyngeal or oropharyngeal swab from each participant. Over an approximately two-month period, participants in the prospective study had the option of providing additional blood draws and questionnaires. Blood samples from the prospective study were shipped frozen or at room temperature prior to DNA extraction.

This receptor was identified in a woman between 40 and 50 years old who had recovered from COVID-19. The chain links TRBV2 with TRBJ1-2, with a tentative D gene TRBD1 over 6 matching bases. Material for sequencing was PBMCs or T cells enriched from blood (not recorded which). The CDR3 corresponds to CASKGEVGNYGYTF. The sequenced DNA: TGTGCCAGCAAGGGGGAAGTAGGGAACTATGGCTACACCTTC.